This entry lists 12 T cell receptor beta chains sequenced from one sample in a study of shared clonotypes between healthy human individuals. Assay used: immunoSEQ multiplex PCR; TCRdb lists only in-frame clones, some missing. The sample holds approximately 510,000 clones, more than 65% seen once. Specimen: PBMCs. The origin of the receptors is a woman in her thirties or forties in good health. Some clones in this sample may be carry-over from other donors' samples.

This clone was picked up many times. The J gene is TRBJ2-7, the V gene TRBV27; D is uncertain. The germline gives CDR1 MNHEY, CDR2 SMNVEV (reference sequence). CDR3 length equals 15 residues. Trimming took 4 bases from V and 3 from J, leaving 16 bases between them. The CDR3 sequence is CASSSVGSAYYEQYF. The CDR3 DNA reads TGTGCCAGCAGTTCGGTGGGGTCGGCGTACTACGAGCAGTACTTC.

V and J are TRBV6-6 and TRBJ2-5, with D perhaps matching TRBD1 (5 bases). The J call is doubtful: the DNA matches TRBJ2-7 better. Germline V CDR1 and CDR2: MNHNY, SVGAGI (reference sequence). This CDR3 is 13 amino acids long. CDR3: CASRLDSSYEQYF. The CDR3 DNA reads TGTGCCAGCAGGCTCGACAGCTCCTACGAGCAGTACTTC.

V is TRBV5-1 and J is TRBJ2-7; 11 nucleotides match TRBD2. The junction had 8 bases not matched to a gene; V was cut back by 4 bases and J by 2 bases. Germline CDR1 and CDR2: SGHRS and YFSETQ. CDR3 size: 16 residues. Here the CDR3 reads CASSTTVSGRAYEQYF. CDR3 nucleotide sequence: TGCGCCAGCAGCACTACAGTTAGCGGGAGGGCCTACGAGCAGTACTTC.

V gene TRBV7-2 combines with J gene TRBJ2-1; a weak D match, TRBD2 (7 bases). V was clipped by 0 bases and J by 3 bases, with 18 bases between them. CDR1 and CDR2 (germline): SGHTA, FQGNSA. CDR3 length: 18 residues. Here the CDR3 reads CASSLAKGPGGNYNEQFF. Here the CDR3 DNA reads TGTGCCAGCAGCTTAGCAAAGGGACCGGGGGGCAACTACAATGAGCAGTTCTTC.

The chain is built from TRBV10-3 and TRBJ1-4; D uncertain. CDR3 size: 12 residues. CDR1 is ENHRY, CDR2 SYGVKD, per germline. The V and J ends lost 0 bases and 8 bases respectively, with 4 bases between them. The CDR3 reads CAISESGEKLFF. CDR3 bases: TGTGCCATCAGTGAGTCTGGGGAAAAACTGTTTTTT.

Many counts were recorded for this clone. J is TRBJ2-3 and V is TRBV4-1; tentative D call: TRBD1 (5 bases). The CDR3 has 19 residues. The germline V gene encodes CDR1 MGHRA and CDR2 YSYEKL. V was pared by 4 bases and J by 1 base, with 24 bases between. The CDR3 protein is CASSPNLGHRPLGTDTQYF. CDR3 nucleotides: TGCGCCAGCAGCCCCAATTTGGGGCACAGGCCCTTAGGCACAGATACGCAGTATTTT.

This clone was detected only once. The chain has TRBV7-8 and TRBJ1-5; the match to TRBD1 covers 8 bases. The germline V gene has CDR1 SGHVS and CDR2 FQNEAQ. CDR3 length: 15 amino acids. The trim removed 5 bases at V and 4 bases at J, leaving 7 bases unmatched. This CDR3 reads CASSPRQGWNQPQHF. The CDR3, as DNA: TGTGCCAGCAGCCCGCGACAGGGGTGGAATCAGCCCCAGCATTTT.

The chain carries TRBV5-1 and TRBJ1-1; D is perhaps TRBD1 (5 bases). The CDR3 has 15 amino acids. Germline assignment: CDR1 SGHRS and CDR2 YFSETQ. Trimming took 6 bases from V and 1 from J, leaving 16 bases between them. CDR3 loop: CASNPAIGQNTEAFF. CDR3 sequence (DNA): TGCGCCAGCAACCCAGCAATAGGACAGAACACTGAAGCTTTCTTT.

In the case of this clone: The sample carries other DNA sequences with the same CDR3. V and J are TRBV5-1 and TRBJ1-4, with D unclear. Trimming removed 2 bases at V and 5 bases at J, with 4 bases between. This CDR3 is 12 amino acids long. Germline CDR1 reads SGHRS; CDR2 reads YFSETQ. The CDR3 sequence is CASSLANEKLFF. DNA for the CDR3: TGCGCCAGCAGCTTAGCGAATGAAAAACTGTTTTTT.

This chain joins TRBV2 and TRBJ1-2; no clear D gene. V was cut by 4 bases and J by 4 bases, with 13 bases left in between. CDR1 is SNHLY and CDR2 is FYNNEI in the germline V gene. The CDR3 spans 14 residues. Written as DNA, the CDR3 is TGTGCCAGCAGTGTTGGCGGTTCAGGCTATGGCTACACCTTC. Translation: CASSVGGSGYGYTF. The full variable domain, with the rest looked up from reference TRBV2 and TRBJ1-2, is EPEVTQTPSHQVTQMGQEVILRCVPISNHLYFYWYRQILGQKVEFLVSFYNNEISEKSEIFDDQFSVERPDGSNFTLKIRSTKLEDSAMYFCASSVGGSGYGYTFGSGTRLTVV.

Comments on this clone: This could be a read error, since a much larger clone is one nucleotide away. The sample has other DNA sequences that encode this CDR3 too. The chain links TRBV2 to TRBJ2-7, with TRBD1 identical over 11 bases. CDR3 length equals 15 residues. In germline, CDR1 is SNHLY, CDR2 FYNNEI. The V and J ends lost 2 bases and 6 bases, in that order; junction bases with no gene match: 6. The DNA of the CDR3 is TGTGCCAGCAGTGAATGGGACAGGGGGTTAGTCGAGCAGTACTTC. The encoded protein is CASSEWDRGLVEQYF.

This clone turned up a few times. J is TRBJ1-3 and V is TRBV28; D remains ambiguous. From germline, CDR1 is MDHEN and CDR2 SYDVKM. V lost 6 bases and J 0 bases, leaving 9 bases between the germline ends. The CDR3 extends over 14 amino acids. In DNA form, the CDR3 reads TGTGCCAGCAGCCCACCCCACTCTGGAAACACCATATATTTT. It yields the protein CASSPPHSGNTIYF.